These 13 T cell receptor beta chains were sequenced from one sample in a study of T-cell memory formation after mild COVID-19. One entry per CDR3 protein, called by TCRdb with MiXCR from the 5' RACE reads. The sample has hundreds of thousands of distinct CDR3 sequences, approximately 19% seen once. What was sequenced was PBMCs or a T cell subset sorted from them (not recorded which). These receptors all come from an adult woman who had mild COVID-19 (a few samples of this study predate the infection). Cell type and time point are not known.

The chain carries TRBV30 and TRBJ2-7, with 8 bases lining up with TRBD1. The CDR3 length is 14 residues. The ends lost 2 bases at V and 2 bases at J; junction bases unmatched: 5. Germline-derived CDR1 and CDR2 are GTSNPN and SVGIG (reference sequence). The CDR3 region has the DNA TGTGCCTGGAGTCCGGGGACAGGAACCTACGAGCAGTACTTC. As protein: CAWSPGTGTYEQYF.

This clonotype was seen ten or more times. The chain is built from TRBV4-2 and TRBJ1-2; 7 nucleotides line up with TRBD1. CDR1 and CDR2 from the germline V gene are LGHNA and YNFKEQ. V shed 1 base, J shed 8 bases, and the junction held 7 bases outside the gene matches. This CDR3 is built from 14 residues. In DNA, the CDR3 is TGTGCCAGCAGCCAAGTCCGGGACAGTGGGGGCTACACCTTC. Translating it yields CASSQVRDSGGYTF.

V usage is TRBV7-9 and J usage is TRBJ2-1; D is unclear. The CDR3 length is 15 residues. Trimming pared 3 bases from V and 5 bases from J, leaving 14 bases between. Germline loops: CDR1 SEHNR, CDR2 FQNEAQ (reference sequence). The CDR3 region has the DNA TGTGCCAGCAGCTTCGGGCCATCTTCCCACAATGAGCAGTTCTTC. As protein: CASSFGPSSHNEQFF.

The rearrangement uses TRBV4-3 and TRBJ2-2; possibly TRBD2 for D (5 bases). The CDR3 has 15 amino acids. The germline CDR1 and CDR2 sequences are LGHNA and YSLEER. V was pared by 0 bases and J by 5 bases, with 10 bases between. CDR3 protein: CASSQEGSGTGELFF. In DNA form, the CDR3 reads TGCGCCAGCAGCCAAGAGGGGTCGGGGACCGGGGAGCTGTTTTTT.

The chain couples TRBV27 to TRBJ1-2; the match to TRBD1 covers 7 bases. Trimming took 4 bases from V and 10 from J; bases not matched to a gene: 9. Germline V gene data show CDR1 as MNHEY and CDR2 as SMNVEV (reference sequence). CDR3 length: 13 amino acids. The CDR3 sequence is CASSWGGQGVYTF. The CDR3 coding sequence is TGTGCCAGCAGTTGGGGGGGGCAGGGGGTCTACACCTTC.

The chain carries TRBV9 and TRBJ1-4; no clear D gene. Trimming took off 2 bases at V and 7 bases at J, with 9 bases between the two ends. The germline V gene encodes CDR1 SGDLS and CDR2 YYNGEE. The CDR3 runs 13 residues. The CDR3 nucleotides read TGTGCCAGCAGCGTGGGATTGGGTGAAAAACTGTTTTTT. This translates into CASSVGLGEKLFF.

This sequence joins TRBV20-1 and TRBJ1-6, with D tentatively TRBD1 (6 bases). V was trimmed by 6 bases and J by 7 bases, leaving 16 bases between them. Germline lookup yields CDR1 DFQATT and CDR2 SNEGSKA (reference sequence). The CDR3 extends over 14 amino acids. CDR3 DNA: TGCAGTGCGAGAAGCGCCAGGGGCAATTCACCCCTCCACTTT. Encoded protein: CSARSARGNSPLHF.

The V call is TRBV12-3 or TRBV12-4, the J call TRBJ2-7; 7 bases align to TRBD2. The CDR3 covers 15 residues. V lost 3 bases, J lost 2 bases, and 7 bases stayed unmatched. Here the CDR3 reads CASSFLVGGTYEQYF. CDR3 in DNA: TGTGCCAGCAGTTTTCTCGTGGGGGGGACCTACGAGCAGTACTTC.

For this clonotype: A junction end diverges from the germline sequence, so it may reflect a read error. The V gene is TRBV7-9, the J gene TRBJ2-7; possible D gene TRBD1, 6 bases. The CDR3 length is 8 residues. The germline gives CDR1 SEHNR, CDR2 FQNEAQ (reference sequence). This CDR3 reads CASSLDSF. CDR3 DNA sequence: TGTGCCAGCAGCTTGGACAGTTTC.

There are a few counts of this clonotype. V gene TRBV27 combines with J gene TRBJ2-7; the D gene is possibly TRBD1 (6 bases). The CDR3 length is 13 residues. V lost 5 bases and J 3 bases, leaving 11 bases between the germline ends. The V gene's germline CDR1 is MNHEY and CDR2 SMNVEV (reference sequence). CDR3 amino acids: CASSARTDYEQYF. In DNA form, the CDR3 reads TGTGCCAGCAGTGCTCGGACAGACTACGAGCAGTACTTC.

This chain joins TRBV7-2 and TRBJ1-2; 8 bases align to TRBD1. The length of the CDR3 is 14 residues. In germline, CDR1 is SGHTA, CDR2 FQGNSA. Trimming cost V 5 bases and J 3 bases; bases outside gene matches: 5. DNA for the CDR3: TGTGCCAGCAGCCTACTGGACAGGGACTATGGCTACACCTTC. It yields the protein CASSLLDRDYGYTF. The variable domain in full, with the rest retrieved from reference TRBV7-2 and TRBJ1-2, is GAGVSQSPSNKVTEKGKDVELRCDPISGHTALYWYRQSLGQGLEFLIYFQGNSAPDKSGLPSDRFSAERTGGSVSTLTIQRTQQEDSAVYLCASSLLDRDYGYTFGSGTRLTVV.

The chain couples TRBV30 to TRBJ2-2; D gene unclear. V was pared by 4 bases and J by 4 bases, with 16 bases between. The CDR3 has 15 residues. The germline V gene has CDR1 GTSNPN and CDR2 SVGIG (reference sequence). CDR3 region: CAWTPRLIRTGELFF. The CDR3 nucleotides read TGTGCCTGGACCCCCAGACTTATTCGCACCGGGGAGCTGTTTTTT.

This clonotype was observed a few times. The gene calls are TRBV4-3 and TRBJ2-5, with D maybe TRBD1 (6 bases). Germline V CDR1 and CDR2: LGHNA, YSLEER. V lost 1 base to trimming and J lost 7 bases, with 22 bases between them. There are 17 residues in the CDR3. In nucleotides, the CDR3 is TGCGCCAGCAGCCAAGGAGGACCGACAGGTTCTTCGGGGACCCAGTACTTC. Protein: CASSQGGPTGSSGTQYF.